The sequence of this TCR beta chain was determined in a study of blood T cell repertoires in COVID-19. Clones were read by immunoSEQ multiplex PCR, and TCRdb kept only the in-frame ones, dropping some. Among hundreds of thousands of clones listed, around 90% were seen once. The CDR3 is 16 residues long. The germline V gene has CDR1 GTSNPN and CDR2 SVGIG (reference sequence). J lost 4 bases, V lost 5 bases, and 7 bases had no gene match. The study drew participants aged about 18 to 89 years from about two dozen US areas. This chain connects TRBV30 to TRBJ2-3; 15 bases align to TRBD2. This clonotype was obtained from a man aged 25-45 years who had recovered from COVID-19. The sequenced material came from PBMCs or T cells enriched from blood (not recorded which). The chain's CDR3 is CAWGPGLAGGPDTQYF. The DNA for the CDR3 is TGTGCCTGGGGCCCGGGACTAGCGGGGGGACCAGATACGCAGTATTTT.